Following are 5 T cell receptor beta chains from one sample sequenced in a study of shared clonotypes between healthy human individuals. Clones were sequenced by immunoSEQ multiplex PCR, and TCRdb holds only the in-frame ones, with some missing. Among 1,500,000 or so clones listed, roughly 96% were seen once. Material: naive CD4+ T cells sorted from blood. Described subset: CD45RA+ positively selected. These receptors were taken from a man aged 25 to 40 in good health.

Comment on this clone: The sample has other DNA sequences that encode this CDR3 too. This sequence joins TRBV2 and TRBJ1-1; D is uncertain. This CDR3 has 11 residues. Germline values: CDR1 SNHLY, CDR2 FYNNEI. Trimming stripped 6 bases from V and 1 base from J, with 3 bases between. CDR3 sequence reads: CASRENTEAFF. In nucleotides, the CDR3 is TGTGCCAGCAGAGAGAACACTGAAGCTTTCTTT.

In this sample, this clone turned up a few times. The rearrangement links TRBV6-1 to TRBJ2-2, with D unresolved. This CDR3 has 15 residues. V gave up 4 bases and J gave up 0 bases, with 9 bases separating them. Germline CDR1 reads MNHNS; CDR2 reads SASEGT. In DNA form, the CDR3 reads TGTGCCAGCAGTGGCCGCCCAGCGAACACCGGGGAGCTGTTTTTT. Translating it yields CASSGRPANTGELFF.

CDR3 sequence (DNA): TGCAGCGGCCTTGGAGGATCAACTAATGAAAAACTGTTTTTT. Translated, it gives CSGLGGSTNEKLFF. The chain employs TRBV29-1 and TRBJ1-4; D uncertain. Germline-derived CDR1 and CDR2 are SQVTM and ANQGSEA. V lost 7 bases, J lost 0 bases, and 12 bases lay in between. CDR3 length equals 14 residues.

CDR3 sequence (DNA): TGTGCCAGCAGCCGAACAGGGGCGGGGCGGACGTCCGAGCAGTACTTC. Encoded protein: CASSRTGAGRTSEQYF. The chain is built from TRBV21-1 and TRBJ2-7; the D segment call TRBD1 is taken from the table without a DNA check. TRBV21-1 is tagged as a pseudogene. The CDR3 sequence is 16 residues long.

The chain uses TRBV11-2 and TRBJ2-2, with D unclear. The germline gives CDR1 SGHAT, CDR2 FQNNGV. The CDR3 runs 14 residues. V was pared by 5 bases and J by 1 base, with 8 bases between. The CDR3 DNA sequence: TGTGCCAGCAGCCCCGACCGGAACACCGGGGAGCTGTTTTTT. This gives the protein CASSPDRNTGELFF.